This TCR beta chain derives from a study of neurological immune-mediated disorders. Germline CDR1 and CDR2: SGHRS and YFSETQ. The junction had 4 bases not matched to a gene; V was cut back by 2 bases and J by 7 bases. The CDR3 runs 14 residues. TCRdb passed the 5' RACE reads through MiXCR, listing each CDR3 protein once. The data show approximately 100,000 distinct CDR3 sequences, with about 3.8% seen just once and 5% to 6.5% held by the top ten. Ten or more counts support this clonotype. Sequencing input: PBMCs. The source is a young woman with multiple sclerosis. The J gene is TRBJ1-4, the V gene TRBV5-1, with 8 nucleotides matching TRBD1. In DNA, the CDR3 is TGCGCCAGCAGCTTAGACAGGGGAGGTGAAAAACTGTTTTTT. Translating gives CASSLDRGGEKLFF.